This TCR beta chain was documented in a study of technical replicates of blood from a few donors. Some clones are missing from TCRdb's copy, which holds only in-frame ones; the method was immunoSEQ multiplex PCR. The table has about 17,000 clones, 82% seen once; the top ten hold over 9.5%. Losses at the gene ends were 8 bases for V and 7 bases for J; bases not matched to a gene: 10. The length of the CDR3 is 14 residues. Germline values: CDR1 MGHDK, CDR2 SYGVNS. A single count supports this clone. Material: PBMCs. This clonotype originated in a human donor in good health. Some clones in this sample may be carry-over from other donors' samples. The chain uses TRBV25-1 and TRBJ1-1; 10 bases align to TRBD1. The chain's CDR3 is CASGDRDRGGEAFF. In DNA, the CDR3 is TGTGCCAGCGGGGACCGGGACAGGGGTGGTGAAGCTTTCTTT.